This TCR beta chain is drawn from a study of blood T cell repertoires in COVID-19. On the study more broadly: Samples of COVID-19 (acute and convalescent) were obtained from the United States, Italy and Spain. Sample material is recorded as cDNA or gDNA derived from T cells, B-cell-depleted T cells, or PBMCs.

Study processing details: Estimation of nucleated cell counts was performed using reference gene primer amplification. Profiled with immunoSEQ multiplex PCR; TCRdb holds only in-frame clones, not every one. The D gene and trimming were derived from the DNA, and the V and J assignments and clone size from that table. The table shows about 250,000 clones, with about 93% occurring only once. Seattle participants joined during active infection and were tracked over time. Source material: peripheral blood. The sequence was obtained from a man aged 25-45 years with COVID-19, enrolled during active disease.

The CDR3 sequence: CASSPQCSGLAGGETQYF. The CDR3, as DNA: TGCGCCAGCAGCCCGCAATGCTCAGGACTAGCGGGGGGGGAGACCCAGTACTTC. The chain links TRBV10-1 to TRBJ2-5, with 15 bases aligning to TRBD2. The CDR3 is 18 amino acids. Germline V lookup: CDR1 WNHNN, CDR2 SYGVQD (reference sequence). After removal of 6 bases from V and 5 bases from J, the junction contained 13 bases not matched to a gene.